This entry lists 22 T cell receptor beta chains sequenced from one sample in a study of CD8 T cells in ankylosing spondylitis. Antigens of these TCRs are unknown. Notes on the study in general: Characteristic of ankylosing spondylitis blood, it appeared, was a TCR beta motif comprising 7 to 9 highly homologous variants.

One entry per CDR3 protein, called by TCRdb with MiXCR from the 5' RACE reads. The sample contains approximately 400,000 distinct CDR3 sequences, about 15% of which appear only once. The sequencing sample was made of blood, either unsorted or a sorted T cell fraction (not recorded which). The source is a male donor with ankylosing spondylitis.

This chain connects TRBV28 to TRBJ2-1; no clear D. This CDR3 comprises 15 residues. The V end was cut by 2 bases, the J end by 6 bases, with 14 bases between. Germline assignment: CDR1 MDHEN and CDR2 SYDVKM. CDR3 nucleotides: TGTGCCAGCAGTTTACGGTCTCCAAAGGGCAATGAGCAGTTCTTC. Translating it yields CASSLRSPKGNEQFF.

This clonotype was seen only a few times. The chain employs TRBV7-9 and TRBJ2-1; D gene uncertain. Per the germline V gene, CDR1 is SEHNR and CDR2 is FQNEAQ (reference sequence). The V end lost 1 base, the J end lost 8 bases, and 12 bases lay between the germline ends. The CDR3 totals 14 residues. The CDR3 coding sequence is TGTGCCAGCAGCTTAGGACTGAGTTCCGATGAGCAGTTCTTC. Amino acid sequence: CASSLGLSSDEQFF.

The genes are TRBV7-2 and TRBJ2-5; TRBD2 agrees at 11 bases. V trimming: 1 base; J trimming: 4 bases; junction bases outside the gene matches: 5. In germline, CDR1 is SGHTA, CDR2 FQGNSA. The CDR3 is 16 residues long. The CDR3 reads CASSLGVLAGGETQYF. The CDR3 DNA reads as TGTGCCAGCAGCTTAGGCGTCCTAGCGGGAGGAGAGACCCAGTACTTC.

This clonotype occurred a few times. The V gene is TRBV7-2, the J gene TRBJ2-3, with D tentatively TRBD2 (6 bases). Between the trimmed V and J ends, which lost 4 bases and 2 bases, there was a span of 16 bases. The germline V gene has CDR1 SGHTA and CDR2 FQGNSA. This CDR3 comprises 16 residues. CDR3 nucleotide sequence: TGTGCCAGCAGCTCCCGCTGGTCGGACTACACAGATACGCAGTATTTT. Translating it yields CASSSRWSDYTDTQYF.

The CDR3 nucleotides read TGTGCCAGCTTAAACGGGGGGCAGTACTTC. Protein product: CASLNGGQYF. The rearrangement joins TRBV9 to TRBJ2-7; weak D call: TRBD2 (6 bases). CDR1 and CDR2 from the germline V gene are SGDLS and YYNGEE. The CDR3 loop spans 10 amino acids. V was clipped by 7 bases and J by 9 bases, with 11 bases between them.

This clonotype has more than one count but fewer than ten. The CDR3 is CSARTGGTYEQYF. DNA for the CDR3: TGCAGTGCTAGGACAGGGGGGACCTACGAGCAGTACTTC. V and J are TRBV20-1 and TRBJ2-7; 9 bases match TRBD1. The CDR3 runs 13 residues. After removal of 3 bases from V and 2 bases from J, the junction contained 2 bases not matched to a gene. Germline lookup yields CDR1 DFQATT and CDR2 SNEGSKA (reference sequence).

The chain joins TRBV28 to TRBJ1-2, with D possibly matching TRBD1 (6 bases). V was shortened by 6 bases and J by 4 bases, with 15 bases between the two germline ends. Looked up from germline, CDR1 is MDHEN and CDR2 is SYDVKM. CDR3 size: 14 residues. The CDR3 spells CASSNPQGTYGYTF. The CDR3 nucleotides read TGTGCCAGCAGCAATCCACAGGGCACCTATGGCTACACCTTC.

This clonotype came up a few times. This rearrangement joins TRBV7-2 to TRBJ2-5; 14 nucleotides align to TRBD2. CDR3 length: 17 residues. Germline assignment: CDR1 SGHTA and CDR2 FQGNSA. The trim removed 5 bases at V and 1 base at J, leaving 6 bases unmatched. In DNA, the CDR3 is TGTGCCAGCAGCCTATCGGGACTAGCGGGGGCCCAAGAGACCCAGTACTTC. Translated: CASSLSGLAGAQETQYF.

CDR3 in DNA: TGCAGCGTTGACGGGAAGGAGGATACAGATACGCAGTATTTT. Translating gives CSVDGKEDTDTQYF. The chain recombines TRBV29-1 with TRBJ2-3; D is possibly TRBD2 (5 bases). The ends were cut back, 3 bases at V and 3 bases at J, with 13 bases in the middle. From germline, CDR1 is SQVTM and CDR2 ANQGSEA. The CDR3 is 14 residues long.

The chain joins TRBV20-1 to TRBJ1-6; D unresolved. The CDR3 is made up of 15 amino acids. Germline V gene data show CDR1 as DFQATT and CDR2 as SNEGSKA (reference sequence). Trimming took off 0 bases at V and 4 bases at J, with 10 bases between the two ends. CDR3 sequence (DNA): TGCAGTGCTAGAGATCCAACAGTATATAATTCACCCCTCCACTTT. Amino acid sequence: CSARDPTVYNSPLHF.

In its sample, this clonotype was seen a few times. The J gene is TRBJ2-7, the V gene TRBV4-3; D not resolved. Germline assignment: CDR1 LGHNA and CDR2 YSLEER. This CDR3 region has 15 residues. The germline V and J ends were trimmed by 0 bases and 3 bases, with 12 bases remaining between them. The CDR3 coding sequence is TGCGCCAGCAGCCAAGATGAGGCAGCAGACTACGAGCAGTACTTC. Protein product: CASSQDEAADYEQYF.

The sample holds a few counts of this clonotype. The chain joins TRBV5-1 to TRBJ2-3, with 9 bases that match TRBD2. The CDR3 extends over 16 amino acids. J was trimmed by 3 bases and V by 0 bases; bases with no gene match: 5. Per germline, CDR1 SGHRS and CDR2 YFSETQ. Here the CDR3 DNA reads TGCGCCAGCAGCTTGGGCTTTAGCGGGGGTACAGATACGCAGTATTTT. This encodes CASSLGFSGGTDTQYF.

This clonotype turned up a few times. CDR3 protein: CASSGPWGNTEAFF. The CDR3 DNA is TGTGCCAGCAGTGGACCCTGGGGGAACACTGAAGCTTTCTTT. V gene TRBV12-3 or TRBV12-4 combines with J gene TRBJ1-1, with D unresolved. The CDR3 is 14 amino acids. V lost 5 bases to trimming and J lost 1 base, with 11 bases between them.

The sample holds a few counts of this clonotype. J is TRBJ1-2 and V is TRBV20-1, with D possibly being TRBD1 (6 bases). V shed 6 bases and J shed 2 bases, with 10 bases lying between them. This CDR3 spans 12 amino acids. Germline-derived CDR1 and CDR2 are DFQATT and SNEGSKA (reference sequence). CDR3 coding DNA: TGCAGTGCGGGGGCGGAGAACTATGGCTACACCTTC. Translation: CSAGAENYGYTF.

This chain joins TRBV20-1 and TRBJ1-1, with D perhaps TRBD1 (6 bases). V lost 4 bases to trimming and J lost 1 base, with 10 bases between them. CDR1 DFQATT and CDR2 SNEGSKA come from the germline V gene (reference sequence). The CDR3 loop spans 13 amino acids. CDR3 nucleotide sequence: TGCAGTGCTAACAGACAGGCGAACACTGAAGCTTTCTTT. The encoded protein is CSANRQANTEAFF.

The chain couples TRBV7-2 to TRBJ1-6; D gene uncertain. CDR3 length: 15 amino acids. The V end was cut by 1 base, the J end by 7 bases, with 11 bases between. Germline assignment: CDR1 SGHTA and CDR2 FQGNSA. CDR3 nucleotide sequence: TGTGCCAGCAGCTTAGGCTGGGCACAAAATTCACCCCTCCACTTT. This gives the protein CASSLGWAQNSPLHF.

The gene calls are TRBV20-1 and TRBJ2-1; 7 positions agree with TRBD2. This CDR3 has 16 amino acids. The germline V gene encodes CDR1 DFQATT and CDR2 SNEGSKA (reference sequence). J gave up 4 bases and V 1 base, and 10 bases lay outside the gene matches. CDR3 nucleotide sequence: TGCAGTGCTAGAGTTCCGGGGAGGGAGCGGTACAATGAGCAGTTCTTC. This gives the protein CSARVPGRERYNEQFF.

This clonotype was recorded many times. This chain joins TRBV11-2 and TRBJ1-1; possibly TRBD1 for D (5 bases). Germline V gene sequence: CDR1 SGHAT, CDR2 FQNNGV. The length of the CDR3 is 15 residues. With 5 bases removed from V and 3 bases from J, the gap between germline ends came to 16 bases. The CDR3 loop is CASSPPGVGYTEAFF. The CDR3 nucleotides read TGTGCCAGCAGCCCTCCGGGGGTGGGTTACACTGAAGCTTTCTTT.

The chain joins TRBV29-1 to TRBJ1-2, with a weak D call TRBD1 (5 bases). Germline lookup yields CDR1 SQVTM and CDR2 ANQGSEA. This CDR3 has 14 amino acids. The V end was cut by 7 bases, the J end by 1 base, with 16 bases between. The CDR3 protein is CSAQGALNNYGYTF. The DNA of the CDR3 is TGCAGCGCCCAGGGAGCTTTGAATAACTATGGCTACACCTTC.

The V call is TRBV28, the J call TRBJ2-7; D perhaps matches TRBD1 (7 bases). CDR1 and CDR2 (germline): MDHEN, SYDVKM. This CDR3 spans 15 amino acids. Trimming removed 2 bases at V and 3 bases at J, with 14 bases between. CDR3 sequence reads: CASSLAGQMIYEQYF. The CDR3, as DNA: TGTGCCAGCAGTTTAGCGGGACAGATGATCTACGAGCAGTACTTC.

The chain joins TRBV27 to TRBJ2-7; tentative D call: TRBD2 (7 bases). V was trimmed by 6 bases and J by 9 bases, leaving 15 bases between them. CDR1 and CDR2 (germline): MNHEY, SMNVEV (reference sequence). The CDR3 length is 12 residues. CDR3 amino acids: CASSVRGGVQYF. The CDR3 DNA follows: TGTGCCAGCAGCGTGAGGGGGGGGGTGCAGTACTTC.

In this sample, this clonotype turned up a few times. J is TRBJ1-6 and V is TRBV20-1; TRBD1 agrees at 10 bases. This CDR3 contains 15 residues. Germline V lookup: CDR1 DFQATT, CDR2 SNEGSKA (reference sequence). J was trimmed by 9 bases and V by 0 bases; bases with no gene match: 5. In nucleotides, the CDR3 is TGCAGTGCTAGAGATCCGGGGACAGGGGCTTCACCCCTCCACTTT. This codes for CSARDPGTGASPLHF.